This entry lists 17 T cell receptor beta chains sequenced from one sample in a study of blood T cell repertoires in COVID-19 (dated by TCRdb to about 2020). To prepare the library, the immunoSEQ multiplex PCR assay was applied. TCRdb holds this immuneACCESS table with in-frame rearrangements only. Some clones are missing; in checked studies, unresolved V genes explain under half, and the rest has no known cause. For this sample there are 450,000 to 600,000 clones; about nine tenths appear just once. Jointly, the top ten make up approximately 0.7% of the sample. The specimen sequenced was PBMCs or T cells enriched from blood (not recorded which). The receptors were sampled from a woman aged 18 to 35 who had recovered from COVID-19.

The V call is TRBV18, the J call TRBJ2-3; a weak D match, TRBD2 (5 bases). This CDR3 has 14 residues. Germline loops: CDR1 KGHSH, CDR2 LQKENI. Trimming pared 6 bases from V and 9 bases from J, leaving 19 bases between. CDR3 amino acids: CASSPRDGSGTQYF. The CDR3 DNA is TGTGCCAGCTCTCCCCGTGACGGGTCGGGGACGCAGTATTTT.

V gene TRBV2 combines with J gene TRBJ1-6; 10 nucleotides agree with TRBD1. V lost 7 bases to trimming and J lost 7 bases; unmatched junction nucleotides: 7. Germline assignment: CDR1 SNHLY and CDR2 FYNNEI. This CDR3 has 15 amino acids. CDR3 in amino acids: CASTRQGAQNSPLHF. For the CDR3, the DNA is TGTGCCAGCACCCGACAGGGGGCGCAGAATTCACCCCTCCACTTT.

This chain joins TRBV30 and TRBJ1-4; no reliable D call. The CDR3 is 14 residues long. The V and J ends lost 1 base and 0 bases respectively, with 6 bases between them. Germline V CDR1 and CDR2: GTSNPN, SVGIG (reference sequence). The CDR3 spells CAWSASPTNEKLFF. CDR3 bases: TGTGCCTGGAGTGCCAGTCCAACTAATGAAAAACTGTTTTTT.

This sequence joins TRBV5-6 and TRBJ1-5; a weak D match, TRBD1 (6 bases). The germline CDR1 and CDR2 sequences are SGHDT and YYEEEE. There are 15 residues in the CDR3. Trimming removed 4 bases from V and 7 bases from J, with 18 bases in between. CDR3 protein: CASSPSRGGGQPQHF. For the CDR3, the DNA is TGTGCCAGCAGCCCGAGCCGGGGGGGCGGCCAGCCCCAGCATTTT.

CDR3 amino acids: CASSKLAGGHNEQFF. As DNA, the CDR3 is TGTGCCAGCAGTAAACTAGCGGGGGGGCACAATGAGCAGTTCTTC. J is TRBJ2-1 and V is TRBV7-6; 13 bases align to TRBD2. V trimming: 6 bases; J trimming: 5 bases; junction bases outside the gene matches: 4. This CDR3 has 15 residues. The germline V gene encodes CDR1 SGHVS and CDR2 FNYEAQ.

With regard to this clone: The same CDR3 arises from other DNA sequences in this sample as well. This chain joins TRBV5-4 and TRBJ1-2; no reliable D call. Looked up from germline, CDR1 is SGHNT and CDR2 is YYREEE (reference sequence). This CDR3 has 13 amino acids. Trimming left V 4 bases short and J 2 bases short, with 9 bases between. CDR3 in DNA: TGTGCCAGCAGCCTAGACGGAAACTATGGCTACACCTTC. Its translation: CASSLDGNYGYTF.

The chain combines TRBV5-1 with TRBJ2-5; D remains unclear. With 2 bases removed from V and 2 bases from J, the gap between germline ends came to 10 bases. There are 14 residues in the CDR3. Looked up from germline, CDR1 is SGHRS and CDR2 is YFSETQ. CDR3 coding DNA: TGCGCCAGCAGCTTATCGACTGTTCAAGAGACCCAGTACTTC. Its protein product is CASSLSTVQETQYF.

The rearrangement uses TRBV12-5 and TRBJ1-5; D is perhaps TRBD1 (5 bases). Trimming took off 7 bases at V and 9 bases at J, with 13 bases between the two ends. The CDR3 covers 12 residues. From germline, CDR1 is LGHNT and CDR2 FRNRAP. The CDR3 bases are TGTGCTAGTGCCCCCCCGGGGGGGCCCCAGCATTTT. It encodes CASAPPGGPQHF.

The chain carries TRBV6-6 and TRBJ1-5; D gene uncertain. CDR3 size: 11 residues. Trimming removed 5 bases from V and 11 bases from J, with 10 bases in between. The germline V gene encodes CDR1 MNHNY and CDR2 SVGAGI (reference sequence). CDR3 DNA sequence: TGTGCCAGCAGTGGGAGTAGGGCCCAGCATTTT. It codes for CASSGSRAQHF.

The rearrangement uses TRBV28 and TRBJ2-3, with 9 bases fitting TRBD2. J lost 2 bases, V lost 5 bases, and 11 bases had no gene match. Germline V gives CDR1 MDHEN, CDR2 SYDVKM. The CDR3 runs 17 residues. The CDR3: CASSPGGSGGLTDTQYF. CDR3 sequence (DNA): TGTGCCAGCAGTCCGGGGGGTAGCGGGGGCCTCACAGATACGCAGTATTTT.

This chain links TRBV5-6 with TRBJ1-2; 8 nucleotides agree with TRBD1. Germline V gives CDR1 SGHDT, CDR2 YYEEEE. V gave up 4 bases and J gave up 8 bases; unmatched junction bases: 10. This CDR3 has 14 residues. The CDR3 spells CASSTQGAAQGYTF. In nucleotides, the CDR3 is TGTGCCAGCAGCACCCAGGGGGCAGCGCAAGGCTACACCTTC.

This CDR3 reads CASSNGQASREQYF. The CDR3 DNA is TGTGCCAGCAGTAACGGACAGGCGTCTCGCGAGCAGTACTTC. The chain couples TRBV6-5 to TRBJ2-7; 7 bases align to TRBD1. The ends lost 5 bases at V and 6 bases at J; junction bases unmatched: 10. Germline values: CDR1 MNHEY, CDR2 SVGAGI. CDR3 size: 14 residues.

CDR3 loop: CASSTSGGAESYNEQFF. The CDR3 DNA is TGTGCCAGCAGCACTAGCGGGGGGGCGGAATCCTACAATGAGCAGTTCTTC. This chain joins TRBV7-2 and TRBJ2-1; 13 bases agree with TRBD2. The CDR3 spans 17 residues. CDR1 SGHTA and CDR2 FQGNSA come from the germline V gene. The ends lost 5 bases at V and 1 base at J; junction bases unmatched: 5.

This clone was seen just once. V usage is TRBV6-5 and J usage is TRBJ2-1; 8 bases line up with TRBD2. CDR1 and CDR2 from the germline V gene are MNHEY and SVGAGI. The CDR3 loop spans 15 amino acids. J gave up 9 bases and V 1 base, and 8 bases lay outside the gene matches. The CDR3 loop reads CASSYYGGGSGEQFF. DNA for the CDR3: TGTGCCAGCAGTTACTATGGCGGGGGGAGCGGTGAGCAGTTCTTC.

This chain uses TRBV2 with TRBJ1-2; tentatively, D is TRBD1 (6 bases). The CDR3 loop spans 14 amino acids. The germline V gene encodes CDR1 SNHLY and CDR2 FYNNEI. V was trimmed by 6 bases and J by 6 bases, leaving 17 bases between them. CDR3 nucleotides: TGTGCCAGCAGCCCCTTGAGGGGGGGCCATGGCTACACCTTC. Protein: CASSPLRGGHGYTF.

The chain couples TRBV5-1 to TRBJ1-2; D is possibly TRBD1 (6 bases). Per the germline V gene, CDR1 is SGHRS and CDR2 is YFSETQ. This CDR3 is 13 amino acids long. The germline V and J ends were trimmed by 4 bases and 8 bases, with 15 bases remaining between them. DNA of the CDR3: TGCGCCAGCAGCGCTAACAGGGTGAACGGCTACACCTTC. It codes for CASSANRVNGYTF.

Only a few counts were recorded for this clone. The chain couples TRBV9 to TRBJ1-1, with TRBD1 as a possible D gene (5 bases). The CDR3 runs to 14 residues. Trimming took 0 bases from V and 1 from J, leaving 7 bases between them. Germline assignment: CDR1 SGDLS and CDR2 YYNGEE. The CDR3 DNA reads as TGTGCCAGCAGCGTAGATGACAGGAACACTGAAGCTTTCTTT. Amino acid sequence: CASSVDDRNTEAFF.